The subject of this entry is one TCR beta chain. This CDR3 region has 15 residues. Germline loops: CDR1 MNHEY, CDR2 SVGAGI. The trim removed 4 bases at V and 3 bases at J, leaving 5 bases unmatched. This record belongs to a study of cytomegalovirus exposure and HLA in healthy donors. Both 60 Vbeta primers and 13 Jbeta primers went into the PCR. TCRdb keeps only in-frame clones here, not all; method: immunoSEQ multiplex PCR. Among around 200,000 clones listed, around 80% were seen once. The sample consisted of PBMCs. The rearrangement uses TRBV6-5 and TRBJ1-4, with 7 bases that match TRBD1. This TCR was sampled from a woman aged 60 to 75 in good health and CMV-seropositive. The CDR3 DNA reads as TGTGCCAGCAGTTTACAGGGGATGGCTAATGAAAAACTGTTTTTT. Translating it yields CASSLQGMANEKLFF.